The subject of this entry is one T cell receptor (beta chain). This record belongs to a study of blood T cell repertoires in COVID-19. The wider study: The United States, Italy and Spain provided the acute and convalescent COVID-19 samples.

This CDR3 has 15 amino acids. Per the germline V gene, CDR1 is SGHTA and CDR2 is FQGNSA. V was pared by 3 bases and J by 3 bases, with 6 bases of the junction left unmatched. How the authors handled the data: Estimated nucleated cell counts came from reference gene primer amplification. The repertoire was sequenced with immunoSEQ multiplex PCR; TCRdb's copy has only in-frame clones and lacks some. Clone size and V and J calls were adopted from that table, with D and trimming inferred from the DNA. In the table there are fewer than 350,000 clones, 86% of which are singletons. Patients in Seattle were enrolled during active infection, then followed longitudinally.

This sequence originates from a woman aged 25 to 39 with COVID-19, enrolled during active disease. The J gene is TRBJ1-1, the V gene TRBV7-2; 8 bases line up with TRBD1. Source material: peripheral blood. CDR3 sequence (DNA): TGTGCCAGCAGCTTCCCCCAGGGGGCGGACACTGAAGCTTTCTTT. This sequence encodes CASSFPQGADTEAFF.